The 28 T cell receptor beta chains listed next were all sequenced from one sample in a study of neurological immune-mediated disorders. In TCRdb, the 5' RACE reads were re-called with MiXCR into one record per CDR3 protein. This sample has 75,000 to 95,000 distinct CDR3 sequences, with over 15% found just once. Sequencing input: PBMCs. The receptors stem from a woman between 40 and 55 years old in good health.

This clonotype has at least ten counts. This sequence joins TRBV20-1 and TRBJ1-2; D uncertain. CDR3 length equals 14 residues. Germline V CDR1 and CDR2: DFQATT, SNEGSKA (reference sequence). Trimming took 0 bases from V and 2 from J, leaving 10 bases between them. Here the CDR3 DNA reads TGCAGTGCTAGAGACAGCTCTATCAACTATGGCTACACCTTC. Encoded protein: CSARDSSINYGYTF.

This clonotype has at least ten counts. This sequence joins TRBV19 and TRBJ2-1; D gene ambiguous. The CDR3 is 13 amino acids. The V end was cut by 1 base, the J end by 3 bases, with 4 bases between. Germline loops: CDR1 LNHDA, CDR2 SQIVND (reference sequence). The CDR3 nucleotides read TGTGCCAGTAGTATAGGGAGCTACAATGAGCAGTTCTTC. Translated: CASSIGSYNEQFF.

At least ten counts were recorded for this clonotype. V is TRBV4-3 and J is TRBJ1-1; tentative D call: TRBD1 (6 bases). Germline CDR1 and CDR2: LGHNA and YSLEER. The CDR3 loop spans 14 amino acids. Trimming took off 1 base at V and 4 bases at J, with 10 bases between the two ends. Here the CDR3 DNA reads TGCGCCAGCAGCCAAGGCAGGGGAAGCACTGAAGCTTTCTTT. This gives the protein CASSQGRGSTEAFF.

The sample holds many counts of this clonotype. Because the CDR3's place on the DNA is in doubt, the DNA is left out and the CDR3 is given as listed by TCRdb. The rearrangement uses TRBV2 and TRBJ2-4. The CDR3 is 14 residues long, ends included. Looked up from germline, CDR1 is SNHLY and CDR2 is FYNNEI. The CDR3 sequence: CASSSSGAKNIQYF.

This clonotype has a count of ten or more. The chain has TRBV6-2 or TRBV6-3 and TRBJ2-6; 7 positions agree with TRBD2. From germline, CDR1 is MNHEY and CDR2 SVGEGT. The V segment lost 6 bases and the J segment 4 bases; nucleotides outside the gene matches: 3. The CDR3 loop spans 14 amino acids. The DNA for the CDR3 is TGTGCCAGCAGGCCGGGAGGCGGGGCCAACGTCCTGACTTTC. It specifies CASRPGGGANVLTF.

This clonotype was detected ten times or more. V and J are TRBV15 and TRBJ2-5; D is undetermined. The CDR3 extends over 12 amino acids. Germline V gene lookup returns CDR1 LNHNV and CDR2 YYDKDF (reference sequence). Trimming pared 0 bases from V and 4 bases from J, leaving 3 bases between. The CDR3 protein is CATSRDPETQYF. The CDR3, as DNA: TGTGCCACCAGCAGAGATCCAGAGACCCAGTACTTC.

This clonotype appeared once. The J gene is TRBJ1-2, the V gene TRBV3-1; D is undetermined. The CDR3 spans 11 residues. Between the trimmed V and J ends, which lost 1 base and 11 bases, there was a span of 8 bases. From germline, CDR1 is LGHDT and CDR2 YNNKEL (reference sequence). In DNA, the CDR3 is TGTGCCAGCAGCCAAGGAAGGGAGTACACCTTC. Translating gives CASSQGREYTF.

At least ten counts were recorded for this clonotype. The chain carries TRBV7-8 and TRBJ2-3, with TRBD2 identical over 10 bases. Germline CDR1 reads SGHVS; CDR2 reads FQNEAQ. The CDR3 is made up of 16 amino acids. With 4 bases clipped from V and 4 bases from J, the junction kept 8 bases outside the gene matches. The CDR3 loop reads CASSSPSGGAADTQYF. DNA of the CDR3: TGTGCCAGCAGCTCCCCGAGCGGGGGGGCGGCAGATACGCAGTATTTT.

The V call is TRBV20-1, the J call TRBJ2-3, with a possible D match to TRBD2 (7 bases). V was pared by 2 bases and J by 4 bases, with 16 bases between. This CDR3 comprises 15 residues. Per the germline V gene, CDR1 is DFQATT and CDR2 is SNEGSKA (reference sequence). The CDR3 loop is CSARPGQGRADTQYF. CDR3 coding DNA: TGCAGTGCTAGACCCGGGCAGGGGAGGGCAGATACGCAGTATTTT.

This clonotype was observed at least ten times. This chain connects TRBV28 to TRBJ2-1; D not resolved. CDR1 is MDHEN and CDR2 is SYDVKM in the germline V gene. The length of the CDR3 is 12 residues. V shed 2 bases and J shed 7 bases, with 6 bases lying between them. DNA of the CDR3: TGTGCCAGCAGTTTAAGTAGGAATGAGCAGTTCTTC. This encodes CASSLSRNEQFF.

This clonotype showed up many times. The chain recombines TRBV20-1 with TRBJ1-6; D is possibly TRBD1 (6 bases). The V gene lost 6 bases and the J gene lost 4 bases, with 13 bases spanning the gap. The CDR3 consists of 14 residues. Germline V gene data show CDR1 as DFQATT and CDR2 as SNEGSKA (reference sequence). CDR3 protein: CSAHTGAYNSPLHF. CDR3 coding DNA: TGCAGTGCCCACACGGGGGCGTATAATTCACCCCTCCACTTT.

This clonotype occurred many times. The chain joins TRBV29-1 to TRBJ1-1, with a tentative D call TRBD1 (5 bases). V was clipped by 5 bases and J by 5 bases, with 18 bases between them. The CDR3 runs to 14 residues. CDR1 is SQVTM and CDR2 is ANQGSEA in the germline V gene. The CDR3 DNA is TGCAGCGTTCTGAGGGACCTGGGGGGAACTGAAGCTTTCTTT. It encodes CSVLRDLGGTEAFF.

This clonotype has a count of ten or more. The genes are TRBV7-2 and TRBJ1-6; perhaps TRBD1 as D (5 bases). Germline V gene data show CDR1 as SGHTA and CDR2 as FQGNSA. The CDR3 runs 15 residues. Trimming took 4 bases from V and 7 from J, leaving 14 bases between them. The DNA of the CDR3 is TGTGCCAGCAGCTCAACCGGGACGGACAATTCACCCCTCCACTTT. It yields the protein CASSSTGTDNSPLHF.

Ten or more counts support this clonotype. V is TRBV15 and J is TRBJ1-1; D is undetermined. This CDR3 contains 12 residues. The germline V and J ends were trimmed by 11 bases and 4 bases, with 14 bases remaining between them. Germline CDR1 reads LNHNV; CDR2 reads YYDKDF (reference sequence). CDR3 in DNA: TGTGCCTCCTCGTTCCATGGCACTGAAGCTTTCTTT. It is translated as CASSFHGTEAFF.

This clonotype was counted a few times. The chain carries TRBV6-2 or TRBV6-3 and TRBJ1-2; TRBD1 aligns across 10 bases. Germline V gene lookup returns CDR1 MNHEY and CDR2 SVGEGT. After removal of 6 bases from V and 4 bases from J, the junction contained 5 bases not matched to a gene. The CDR3 extends over 14 amino acids. CDR3 amino acids: CASRTTGGIYGYTF. CDR3 nucleotide sequence: TGTGCCAGCAGAACGACAGGGGGCATCTATGGCTACACCTTC.

Turning to this clonotype: A much larger clone lies one base from this, so it may be a read error. CDR3 region: CSAQDPGQTNYGNTF. In DNA, the CDR3 is TGCAGTGCTCAAGATCCGGGACAAACTAATTATGGCAACACCTTC. V gene TRBV20-1 combines with J gene TRBJ1-2; D perhaps matches TRBD1 (6 bases). The CDR3 is made up of 15 amino acids. The V gene's germline CDR1 is DFQATT and CDR2 SNEGSKA (reference sequence).

This clonotype was detected many times. This rearrangement joins TRBV12-3 or TRBV12-4 to TRBJ2-2; D not resolved. This CDR3 has 14 amino acids. The V and J ends lost 2 bases and 3 bases respectively, with 7 bases between them. For the CDR3, the DNA is TGTGCCAGCAGTTTAACCCGGGACACCGGGGAGCTGTTTTTT. Amino acids: CASSLTRDTGELFF.

Notes on this clonotype: Its ends do not fully match the called genes, so a read error is possible. The chain has TRBV15 and TRBJ2-2; TRBD1 or TRBD2 may be the D gene (5 bases each). CDR1 and CDR2 from the germline V gene are LNHNV and YYDKDF (reference sequence). CDR3 size: 13 residues. The CDR3 sequence: CATSKGGPGDLFF. Written as DNA, the CDR3 is TGTGCCACCAGCAAGGGTGGCCCCGGGGACCTGTTTTTT.

This clonotype was seen many times. This rearrangement joins TRBV7-2 to TRBJ2-7, with 10 positions matching TRBD1. The CDR3 spans 14 residues. The trim removed 6 bases at V and 3 bases at J, leaving 5 bases unmatched. Germline V lookup: CDR1 SGHTA, CDR2 FQGNSA. This CDR3 reads CASSPTGGDYEQYF. CDR3 nucleotide sequence: TGTGCCAGCAGTCCGACAGGGGGCGACTACGAGCAGTACTTC.

V usage is TRBV6-1 and J usage is TRBJ2-1, with 10 nucleotides matching TRBD2. CDR1 and CDR2 from the germline V gene are MNHNS and SASEGT. After removal of 2 bases from V and 0 bases from J, the junction contained 4 bases not matched to a gene. This CDR3 contains 17 residues. The CDR3 is CASSELIAGGSYNEQFF. CDR3 nucleotides: TGTGCCAGCAGTGAATTAATAGCGGGGGGCTCCTACAATGAGCAGTTCTTC.

The V call is TRBV2, the J call TRBJ2-7; D is ambiguous. Trimming pared 2 bases from V and 3 bases from J, leaving 14 bases between. The germline V gene encodes CDR1 SNHLY and CDR2 FYNNEI. There are 15 residues in the CDR3. The CDR3 DNA reads as TGTGCCAGCAGTGAAAATTTCATAGGCAGCTACGAGCAGTACGTC. It is translated as CASSENFIGSYEQYV.

This clonotype was recorded at least ten times. The chain uses TRBV5-1 and TRBJ2-1; 12 bases match TRBD1. The junction had 16 bases not matched to a gene; V was cut back by 7 bases and J by 2 bases. This CDR3 has 19 residues. CDR1 is SGHRS and CDR2 is YFSETQ in the germline V gene. The CDR3 here is CASSYRGQGALQAYNEQFF. In DNA form, the CDR3 reads TGCGCCAGCTCCTACCGGGGACAGGGGGCGCTTCAAGCCTACAATGAGCAGTTCTTC.

The table lists this clonotype with many counts. The chain joins TRBV5-5 to TRBJ2-6; 7 bases agree with TRBD1. This CDR3 comprises 16 residues. In germline, CDR1 is SGHKS, CDR2 YYEKEE (reference sequence). Trimming cost V 5 bases and J 2 bases; bases outside gene matches: 7. This chain's CDR3 is CASSPSTGAGANVLTF. The CDR3 DNA reads TGTGCCAGCAGTCCTTCTACAGGGGCTGGGGCCAACGTCCTGACTTTC.

This clonotype was seen ten or more times. The chain links TRBV7-3 to TRBJ2-3; 11 nucleotides align to TRBD2. With 4 bases clipped from V and 0 bases from J, the junction kept 9 bases outside the gene matches. CDR1 and CDR2 (germline): SGHTA, FQGTGA. The CDR3 has 18 amino acids. The CDR3 region is CASSSLPTSGASTDTQYF. The CDR3 nucleotides are TGTGCCAGCAGCTCACTCCCGACTAGCGGGGCTAGCACAGATACGCAGTATTTT.

This clonotype was recorded at least ten times. V gene TRBV2 combines with J gene TRBJ1-6; perhaps TRBD1 as D (6 bases). Germline V gene data show CDR1 as SNHLY and CDR2 as FYNNEI. This CDR3 is built from 14 residues. Between the trimmed V and J ends, which lost 6 bases and 5 bases, there was a span of 11 bases. The CDR3 nucleotides are TGTGCCAGCAGCCGGAGGGGGGATAATTCACCCCTCCACTTT. Protein sequence: CASSRRGDNSPLHF. The whole variable domain, filled in from reference TRBV2 and TRBJ1-6, reads EPEVTQTPSHQVTQMGQEVILRCVPISNHLYFYWYRQILGQKVEFLVSFYNNEISEKSEIFDDQFSVERPDGSNFTLKIRSTKLEDSAMYFCASSRRGDNSPLHFGNGTRLTVT.

This clonotype is a singleton in its sample. No conserved phenylalanine or tryptophan ends this CDR3, so it is likely a read error. The V gene is TRBV20-1, the J gene TRBJ2-3; D may be TRBD1 or TRBD2 (6 bases each). V was trimmed by 6 bases and J by 6 bases, leaving 19 bases between them. Per germline, CDR1 DFQATT and CDR2 SNEGSKA (reference sequence). The CDR3 spans 14 residues. CDR3 in amino acids: CSAEIGGCEDTQYS. CDR3 DNA sequence: TGCAGTGCGGAGATAGGGGGGTGCGAGGATACGCAGTATTCT.

In this sample, this clonotype turned up many times. This chain connects TRBV5-1 to TRBJ2-2; weak D call: TRBD2 (6 bases). Trimming removed 0 bases from V and 4 bases from J, with 7 bases in between. The germline V gene has CDR1 SGHRS and CDR2 YFSETQ. The CDR3 has 14 amino acids. CDR3 nucleotides: TGCGCCAGCAGCTTGGCGACTAGCACCGGGGAGCTGTTTTTT. Translated, it gives CASSLATSTGELFF.

This clonotype was seen at least ten times. This rearrangement joins TRBV12-3 or TRBV12-4 to TRBJ2-6; D is undetermined. The CDR3 is 13 amino acids. V was pared by 3 bases and J by 4 bases, with 4 bases between. Written as DNA, the CDR3 is TGTGCCAGCAGTTTCGGCGGGGCCAACGTCCTGACTTTC. This sequence encodes CASSFGGANVLTF.